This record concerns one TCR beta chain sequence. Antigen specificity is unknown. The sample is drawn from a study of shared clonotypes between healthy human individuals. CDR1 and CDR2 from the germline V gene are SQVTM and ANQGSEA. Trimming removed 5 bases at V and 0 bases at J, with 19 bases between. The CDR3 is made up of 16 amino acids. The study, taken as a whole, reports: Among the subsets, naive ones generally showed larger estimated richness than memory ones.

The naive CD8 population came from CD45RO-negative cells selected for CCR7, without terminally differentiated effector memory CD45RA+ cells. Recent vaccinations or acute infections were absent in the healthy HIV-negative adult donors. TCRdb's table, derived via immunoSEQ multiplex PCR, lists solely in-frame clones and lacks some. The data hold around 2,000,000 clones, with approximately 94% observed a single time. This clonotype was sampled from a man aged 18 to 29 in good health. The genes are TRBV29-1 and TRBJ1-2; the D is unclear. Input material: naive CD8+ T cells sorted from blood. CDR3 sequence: CSVTGVDARTNYGYTF. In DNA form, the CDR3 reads TGCAGCGTTACCGGGGTCGATGCCCGTACTAACTATGGCTACACCTTC.